The 20 T cell receptor beta chains listed next were all sequenced from one sample in a study of early T cells in non-severe SARS-CoV-2 infection. One entry per CDR3 protein, called by TCRdb with MiXCR from the 5' RACE reads. The sample lists about 55,000 distinct CDR3 sequences; 14% to 15% were seen once. The source material was whole blood, sampled at baseline. The receptor set was obtained from an adult who was a healthcare worker with PCR-confirmed SARS-CoV-2 infection or an uninfected control (not recorded which).

There are a few counts of this clonotype. V is TRBV12-5 and J is TRBJ1-4; TRBD1 matches at 7 bases. The CDR3 loop spans 14 amino acids. Per the germline V gene, CDR1 is LGHNT and CDR2 is FRNRAP. Germline trimming cut 8 bases from V and 5 bases from J; bases unmatched to any gene: 8. The CDR3 protein is CASSWGQSNEKLFF. The CDR3 DNA follows: TGTGCTAGTAGCTGGGGACAGAGCAATGAAAAACTGTTTTTT.

V and J are TRBV11-2 and TRBJ1-1; no clear D. Trimming took off 3 bases at V and 7 bases at J, with 6 bases between the two ends. The germline gives CDR1 SGHAT, CDR2 FQNNGV. This CDR3 region has 11 residues. CDR3 in DNA: TGTGCCAGCAGCTTTGAATTTGAAGCTTTCTTT. It yields the protein CASSFEFEAFF. Drawing the rest from reference TRBV11-2 and TRBJ1-1, the complete variable domain is EAGVAQSPRYKIIEKRQSVAFWCNPISGHATLYWYQQILGQGPKLLIQFQNNGVVDDSQLPKDRFSAERLKGVDSTLKIQPAKLEDSAVYLCASSFEFEAFFGQGTRLTVV.

This clonotype was recorded a few times. This chain connects TRBV7-9 to TRBJ2-1, with 9 positions matching TRBD2. Trimming cost V 5 bases and J 10 bases; bases outside gene matches: 12. CDR3 length: 15 residues. From germline, CDR1 is SEHNR and CDR2 FQNEAQ (reference sequence). Written as DNA, the CDR3 is TGTGCCAGCAGCCTCGGGACTAGCTATATTCCAGAGCAGTTCTTC. This codes for CASSLGTSYIPEQFF.

This clonotype has ten or more counts. The chain links TRBV7-2 to TRBJ2-3, with 8 bases matching TRBD2. Germline V lookup: CDR1 SGHTA, CDR2 FQGNSA. Trimming at V came to 5 bases and at J to 13 bases, leaving 8 bases not matched to a gene. This CDR3 is built from 12 residues. The CDR3 protein is CASSALAGQEYF. The CDR3 DNA reads TGTGCCAGCAGCGCCTTAGCGGGGCAGGAGTATTTT.

This clonotype was counted many times. This chain joins TRBV20-1 and TRBJ2-3, with 10 bases fitting TRBD1. The CDR3 length is 17 residues. Germline V gene sequence: CDR1 DFQATT, CDR2 SNEGSKA (reference sequence). J was trimmed by 3 bases and V by 1 base; bases with no gene match: 10. CDR3 nucleotide sequence: TGCAGTGCTAGAGTTGCCTCCGGGACAGGGGATACAGATACGCAGTATTTT. It codes for CSARVASGTGDTDTQYF.

The table lists this clonotype with many counts. V and J are TRBV7-9 and TRBJ2-7; 9 nucleotides match TRBD1. The CDR3 contains 15 residues. V gave up 4 bases and J gave up 0 bases; unmatched junction bases: 4. Germline-derived CDR1 and CDR2 are SEHNR and FQNEAQ (reference sequence). CDR3 in amino acids: CASSSGQGSSYEQYF. CDR3 sequence (DNA): TGTGCCAGCAGCTCCGGACAGGGGTCCTCCTACGAGCAGTACTTC. Variable domain in full (rest from reference TRBV7-9 and TRBJ2-7): DTGVSQNPRHKITKRGQNVTFRCDPISEHNRLYWYRQTLGQGPEFLTYFQNEAQLEKSRLLSDRFSAERPKGSFSTLEIQRTEQGDSAMYLCASSSGQGSSYEQYFGPGTRLTVT.

This clonotype is medium-sized. The chain carries TRBV19 and TRBJ2-1; D call uncertain. The length of the CDR3 is 17 residues. Germline CDR1 is LNHDA and CDR2 is SQIVND (reference sequence). Trimming removed 1 base at V and 0 bases at J, with 13 bases between. The CDR3 protein is CASSIAGTASSYNEQFF. As DNA, the CDR3 is TGTGCCAGTAGTATAGCCGGTACAGCGAGCTCCTACAATGAGCAGTTCTTC.

This clonotype was found many times. This chain links TRBV6-6 with TRBJ2-3; D possibly corresponds to TRBD1 (5 bases). V lost 4 bases and J 4 bases, leaving 15 bases between the germline ends. This CDR3 comprises 15 residues. CDR1 MNHNY and CDR2 SVGAGI come from the germline V gene (reference sequence). For the CDR3, the DNA is TGTGCCAGCAGTTCCCCTGGACAAAGGGCAGATACGCAGTATTTT. Protein: CASSSPGQRADTQYF.

This clonotype was seen ten or more times. The genes are TRBV7-6 and TRBJ2-4, with D hard to call. The V gene lost 5 bases and the J gene lost 9 bases, with 11 bases spanning the gap. The germline gives CDR1 SGHVS, CDR2 FNYEAQ. The CDR3 is 12 amino acids. The CDR3 bases are TGTGCCAGCAGCCCACCCGGTGGCATTCAGTACTTC. This encodes CASSPPGGIQYF.

The DNA for the CDR3 is TGCAGTGCGGCGGTTGGAGGCTACGAGCAGTACTTC. Amino acids: CSAAVGGYEQYF. The chain is built from TRBV20-1 and TRBJ2-7; tentatively, D is TRBD2 (5 bases). Trimming cost V 6 bases and J 3 bases, with 12 bases left between them. The CDR3 totals 12 residues. Germline V CDR1 and CDR2: DFQATT, SNEGSKA (reference sequence).

This clonotype was seen a few times. V gene TRBV27 combines with J gene TRBJ1-5; the D is unclear. Germline V gene sequence: CDR1 MNHEY, CDR2 SMNVEV (reference sequence). The CDR3 consists of 15 residues. Trimming took off 0 bases at V and 0 bases at J, with 6 bases between the two ends. The CDR3 loop reads CASSLSGSSNQPQHF. Written as DNA, the CDR3 is TGTGCCAGCAGTTTATCGGGAAGTAGCAATCAGCCCCAGCATTTT.

As for this clonotype: Since a much larger clone is just one base distant, this may be a read error. The chain employs TRBV2 and TRBJ2-1, with D unclear. CDR3 size: 14 residues. In germline, CDR1 is SNHLY, CDR2 FYNNEI. Written as DNA, the CDR3 is TGTGCCAGCCTGGACGTTAGCTCCTACAATGAGCGGTTCTTC. Residues: CASLDVSSYNERFF.

This clonotype was detected a few times. The chain combines TRBV6-1 with TRBJ2-1; D is unclear. V was cut by 2 bases and J by 5 bases, with 10 bases left in between. In germline, CDR1 is MNHNS, CDR2 SASEGT. There are 14 residues in the CDR3. CDR3: CASSELWTDNEQFF. The DNA for the CDR3 is TGTGCCAGCAGTGAATTGTGGACGGACAATGAGCAGTTCTTC.

This clonotype came up a few times. The rearrangement uses TRBV12-3 or TRBV12-4 and TRBJ2-7; unclear D gene. The V end was cut by 1 base, the J end by 0 bases, with 10 bases between. This CDR3 has 15 amino acids. CDR3 loop: CASSLGSTYSYEQYF. CDR3 DNA: TGTGCCAGCAGTTTAGGGTCCACTTACTCCTACGAGCAGTACTTC.

This clonotype was counted between two and nine times. The V gene is TRBV7-3, the J gene TRBJ2-2, with unresolved D. V shed 6 bases and J shed 3 bases, with 17 bases lying between them. This CDR3 is 16 amino acids long. Germline V gives CDR1 SGHTA, CDR2 FQGTGA. CDR3 region: CASSFRSWGDTGELFF. DNA of the CDR3: TGTGCCAGCAGTTTTCGTTCGTGGGGTGACACCGGGGAGCTGTTTTTT.

This clonotype has only a few counts. The chain is built from TRBV29-1 and TRBJ2-7; TRBD1 agrees at 7 bases. There are 13 residues in the CDR3. Trimming removed 5 bases from V and 3 bases from J; junction bases left unmatched: 7. The germline V gene has CDR1 SQVTM and CDR2 ANQGSEA. The DNA of the CDR3 is TGCAGCGTTAAGACAGGGTTCGACTACGAGCAGTACTTC. Amino acids: CSVKTGFDYEQYF.

This clonotype was found a few times. The chain couples TRBV2 to TRBJ2-3, with D tentatively TRBD1 (5 bases). The CDR3 covers 14 residues. V lost 2 bases and J 5 bases, leaving 11 bases between the germline ends. Germline lookup yields CDR1 SNHLY and CDR2 FYNNEI. The DNA for the CDR3 is TGTGCCAGCAGTGAACTAGGGGCAGGAGATACGCAGTATTTT. It yields the protein CASSELGAGDTQYF.

This chain joins TRBV27 and TRBJ2-7; TRBD2 agrees at 15 bases. Germline trimming cut 7 bases from V and 7 bases from J; bases unmatched to any gene: 8. CDR3 length equals 15 residues. CDR1 and CDR2 from the germline V gene are MNHEY and SMNVEV (reference sequence). CDR3 in amino acids: CASIGIGLAGGEQYF. CDR3 bases: TGTGCCAGCATTGGAATCGGACTAGCGGGAGGGGAGCAGTACTTC.

This clonotype has more than one count but fewer than ten. The chain recombines TRBV20-1 with TRBJ2-5; perhaps D is TRBD1 or TRBD2 (6 bases each). This CDR3 is built from 14 residues. Germline lookup yields CDR1 DFQATT and CDR2 SNEGSKA (reference sequence). Trimming removed 6 bases from V and 4 bases from J, with 18 bases in between. This CDR3 reads CSAPKGGLRETQYF. The CDR3 DNA is TGCAGTGCGCCGAAGGGGGGATTACGAGAGACCCAGTACTTC.

This clonotype was detected only a few times. The rearrangement uses TRBV29-1 and TRBJ2-7; 9 bases match TRBD2. Germline CDR1 SQVTM, CDR2 ANQGSEA. This CDR3 comprises 12 residues. With 6 bases clipped from V and 7 bases from J, the junction kept 7 bases outside the gene matches. The CDR3: CSVVAGVREQYF. CDR3 coding DNA: TGCAGCGTCGTAGCGGGAGTAAGGGAGCAGTACTTC.